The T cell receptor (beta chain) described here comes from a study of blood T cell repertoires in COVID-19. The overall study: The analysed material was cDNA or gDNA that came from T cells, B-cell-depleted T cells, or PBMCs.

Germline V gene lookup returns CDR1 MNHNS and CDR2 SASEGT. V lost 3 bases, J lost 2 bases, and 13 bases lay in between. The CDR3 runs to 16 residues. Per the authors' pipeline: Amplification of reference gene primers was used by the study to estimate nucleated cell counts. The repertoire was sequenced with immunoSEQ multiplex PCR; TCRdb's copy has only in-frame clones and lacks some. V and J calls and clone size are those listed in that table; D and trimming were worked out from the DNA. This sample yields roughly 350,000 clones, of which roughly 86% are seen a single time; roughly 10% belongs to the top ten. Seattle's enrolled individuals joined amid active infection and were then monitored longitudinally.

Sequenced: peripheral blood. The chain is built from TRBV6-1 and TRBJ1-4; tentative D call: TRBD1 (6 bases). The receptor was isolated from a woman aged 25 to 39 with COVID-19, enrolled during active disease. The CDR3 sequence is CASSDRGSATNEKLFF. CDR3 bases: TGTGCCAGCAGTGACAGGGGATCGGCCACTAATGAAAAACTGTTTTTT.